This T cell receptor beta chain originates from a study of cytomegalovirus exposure and HLA in healthy donors. In this sample, this clone turned up a few times. The PCR made use of 60 Vbeta and 13 Jbeta primers. Method: immunoSEQ multiplex PCR; TCRdb's copy keeps in-frame clones and lacks some. Counted here are 90,000 to 120,000 clones, about 80% occurring once; the ten biggest clones make up over 2.5%. There are 13 residues in the CDR3. V was pared by 2 bases and J by 7 bases, with 9 bases between. The germline V gene encodes CDR1 SNHLY and CDR2 FYNNEI. The receptor was isolated from a middle-aged man in good health and CMV-seropositive. Sequenced sample: PBMCs. The chain is built from TRBV2 and TRBJ2-1; D remains ambiguous. CDR3: CASSEPGVNEQFF. CDR3 DNA sequence: TGTGCCAGCAGTGAACCAGGCGTAAATGAGCAGTTCTTC.